The 7 T cell receptor beta chains in this list originate from one sample, sequenced in a study of blood T cell repertoires in COVID-19. TCRdb's table, derived via immunoSEQ multiplex PCR, lists solely in-frame clones and lacks some. The table shows under 450,000 clones, with roughly 86% occurring only once. Sample: PBMCs or T cells enriched from blood (not recorded which). These receptor sequences come from a young man who had recovered from COVID-19.

This chain joins TRBV27 and TRBJ1-1; D might be TRBD1 (6 bases). Germline loops: CDR1 MNHEY, CDR2 SMNVEV (reference sequence). Trimming took off 4 bases at V and 3 bases at J, with 18 bases between the two ends. This CDR3 is built from 16 residues. The CDR3 DNA reads TGTGCCAGCAGTTCATTTTACCGGGACACCGACACTGAAGCTTTCTTT. This codes for CASSSFYRDTDTEAFF.

The CDR3 DNA is TGTGCCAGCAGAAGGGGAGGAGCTGAAGCTTTCTTT. Translation: CASRRGGAEAFF. The chain employs TRBV27 and TRBJ1-1; TRBD1 is a possible D gene (5 bases). CDR1 is MNHEY and CDR2 is SMNVEV in the germline V gene (reference sequence). This CDR3 contains 12 residues. The germline V and J ends were trimmed by 6 bases and 6 bases, with 11 bases remaining between them.

The chain uses TRBV5-1 and TRBJ2-1; the match to TRBD2 covers 7 bases. Germline CDR1 and CDR2: SGHRS and YFSETQ. V lost 7 bases to trimming and J lost 1 base; unmatched junction nucleotides: 14. The CDR3 spans 17 residues. For the CDR3, the DNA is TGCGCCAGCGGGGCCCTAGCACCGGGGGGATCCTACAATGAGCAGTTCTTC. It translates to CASGALAPGGSYNEQFF. The full variable domain, completed using reference TRBV5-1 and TRBJ2-1, is KAGVTQTPRYLIKTRGQQVTLSCSPISGHRSVSWYQQTPGQGLQFLFEYFSETQRNKGNFPGRFSGRQFSNSRSEMNVSTLELGDSALYLCASGALAPGGSYNEQFFGPGTRLTVL.

This clone was recorded only once. This chain connects TRBV10-3 to TRBJ1-4; D is possibly TRBD1 (6 bases). Per germline, CDR1 ENHRY and CDR2 SYGVKD. Trimming shortened V by 8 bases and J by 6 bases, and 19 bases separated the two germline ends. This CDR3 comprises 15 residues. The CDR3 loop is CAICASGDGDEKLFF. The CDR3 DNA follows: TGTGCCATCTGTGCCTCAGGGGACGGGGATGAAAAACTGTTTTTT.

The chain joins TRBV27 to TRBJ2-1; TRBD1 might be the D (5 bases). V lost 5 bases and J lost 5, with 10 bases in between. The CDR3 covers 13 residues. Looked up from germline, CDR1 is MNHEY and CDR2 is SMNVEV (reference sequence). The CDR3 loop reads CASSPDRDNEQFF. CDR3 sequence (DNA): TGTGCCAGCAGTCCAGACAGAGACAATGAGCAGTTCTTC.

The chain recombines TRBV27 with TRBJ1-6; 10 nucleotides align to TRBD1. The germline CDR1 and CDR2 sequences are MNHEY and SMNVEV (reference sequence). The CDR3 sequence is 14 residues long. V shed 9 bases and J 5 bases; nucleotides not matched to a gene: 4. CDR3: CASGDRGHNSPLHF. CDR3 in DNA: TGTGCCAGTGGGGACAGGGGACATAATTCACCCCTCCACTTT.

The V gene is TRBV10-1, the J gene TRBJ1-1; D gene ambiguous. V was cut by 5 bases and J by 5 bases, with 9 bases left in between. CDR1 WNHNN and CDR2 SYGVQD come from the germline V gene (reference sequence). The CDR3 totals 12 residues. For the CDR3, the DNA is TGCGCCAGCAGTCCTGACTTAACTGAAGCTTTCTTT. It specifies CASSPDLTEAFF.